Given below is one T cell receptor beta chain in context. The antigen is undetermined. The CDR3 totals 12 residues. Germline lookup yields CDR1 SGHRS and CDR2 YFSETQ. Deletions cut 1 base from V and 8 bases from J, with 9 bases between. The data were taken from a study of cytomegalovirus exposure and HLA in healthy donors. General study points: Highly shared variants forming one cluster were likely a sequencing artifact.

With 60 Vbeta and 13 Jbeta primers, the PCR was carried out. Data came from immunoSEQ multiplex PCR; TCRdb stores just in-frame clones and leaves some out. This table has 100,000 to 150,000 clones, roughly 10% appearing once. The chain has TRBV5-1 and TRBJ1-2; D gene ambiguous. The sequenced material came from PBMCs. This clonotype was obtained from a woman younger than 35 in good health and CMV-seropositive. The CDR3 DNA is TGCGCCAGCAGCTTGCCTAGCGAGGGCTACACCTTC. This sequence encodes CASSLPSEGYTF.